The rows below give T cell receptor beta chains drawn from one sample of a study of T-cell reconstitution after alpha-beta-depleted transplantation in children. TCRdb fed the PCR reads into MiXCR, producing one record per CDR3 protein. The table has approximately 500,000 distinct CDR3 sequences, over 20% seen once. Sequenced here: PBMCs, sampled before TCRalphabeta/CD19-depleted stem cell transplant. These TCRs come from a boy under two years old with Wiskott-Aldrich syndrome, due to receive a stem cell transplant. CDR3s include the opening cysteine and the closing phenylalanine or tryptophan.

CDR3 protein: CSARGQGGLYEQYF
V gene: TRBV20-1

CDR3 protein: CSASTGPNQPQHF
V gene: TRBV20-1

CDR3 protein: CASSYQPTSGLTDTQYF
V gene: TRBV5-1

CDR3 protein: CSASRGQATQYF
V gene: TRBV20-1

CDR3 protein: CASRLDRGSNQPQHF
V gene: TRBV6-1

CDR3 protein: CASSLDPGYYYEQYF
V gene: TRBV7-2

CDR3 protein: CASSIQGEGNNEQFF
V gene: TRBV5-1

CDR3 protein: CAISEARYEQYF
V gene: TRBV10-3

CDR3 protein: CASSQIAGSYNEQFF
V gene: TRBV18

CDR3 protein: CASSTSTGTYEQYF
V gene: TRBV5-1

CDR3 protein: CASSQGGLGSYEQYF
V gene: TRBV3-1

CDR3 protein: CASSGGLESRSGANVLTF
V gene: TRBV5-1

CDR3 protein: CASSPFAVINTGELFF
V gene: TRBV18

CDR3 protein: CATFWEWGSSYEQYF
V gene: TRBV10-3

CDR3 protein: CASSHGGDNQPQHF
V gene: TRBV3-1

CDR3 protein: CSAREMGLAGGDTQYF
V gene: TRBV20-1

CDR3 protein: CASTPNAGDPYNEQFF
V gene: TRBV5-1

CDR3 protein: CSARRSVAVEETQYF
V gene: TRBV20-1

CDR3 protein: CASRLAGRQPQHF
V gene: TRBV12-3/TRBV12-4

CDR3 protein: CASSLESSETQYF
V gene: TRBV5-1

CDR3 protein: CASSQDPAGISYNEQFF
V gene: TRBV4-2

CDR3 protein: CSAREVSYEQYF
V gene: TRBV20-1

CDR3 protein: CSARRASYEKLFF
V gene: TRBV20-1

CDR3 protein: CASSFTRHEQFF
V gene: TRBV7-6

CDR3 protein: CSARLAETYNEQFF
V gene: TRBV20-1

CDR3 protein: CASSFGGRYEQYF
V gene: TRBV27

CDR3 protein: CASSFWGSGSNEQFF
V gene: TRBV11-2

CDR3 protein: CASGVRAPQAVEQFF
V gene: TRBV7-2

CDR3 protein: CASSLGGREKLFF
V gene: TRBV12-3/TRBV12-4

CDR3 protein: CASRASADTQYF
V gene: TRBV10-2

CDR3 protein: CASSVKGLAGYNEQFF
V gene: TRBV9

CDR3 protein: CASSPLPGGDAEQYF
V gene: TRBV18

CDR3 protein: CSAWGGSSSYNEQFF
V gene: TRBV20-1

CDR3 protein: CSARKDSRFGTHHTQYF
V gene: TRBV20-1

CDR3 protein: CASSKGPVNEQFF
V gene: TRBV6-1

CDR3 protein: CSAPGVSRGEQYF
V gene: TRBV20-1

CDR3 protein: CASTGNPADTQYF
V gene: TRBV28

CDR3 protein: CASSSTGTGVSPLHF
V gene: TRBV9

CDR3 protein: CATSRDRVDGYTF
V gene: TRBV15

CDR3 protein: CASSLQLETQYF
V gene: TRBV28

CDR3 protein: CASSPPLVDNEQFF
V gene: TRBV18

CDR3 protein: CASSIGQGGNQPQHF
V gene: TRBV19

CDR3 protein: CASSLTLGERGTQYF
V gene: TRBV5-1

CDR3 protein: CATRKTGVVGELFF
V gene: TRBV10-3

CDR3 protein: CASSLVGQGTNEQFF
V gene: TRBV5-6

CDR3 protein: CASSVVGIGEQYF
V gene: TRBV9

CDR3 protein: CSAVFMGQNQPQHF
V gene: TRBV20-1

CDR3 protein: CASSFGIADQPQHF
V gene: TRBV12-3/TRBV12-4

CDR3 protein: CASSPTGLVDGYTF
V gene: TRBV18

CDR3 protein: CASSVGRGDNYEQYF
V gene: TRBV9

CDR3 protein: CASGEDYSSYNEQFF
V gene: TRBV11-2